This T cell receptor (beta chain) came from a study of T cell repertoires in cytomegalovirus infection. The overall study: CMV infection together with matching HLA type was indicated by public TCR beta signatures. Regarding the study as a whole: Cumulative frequency of public TCR beta families picked out carriers of CMV plus the relevant HLA. Clonotype analysis showed dominance of the ex vivo response by HLA-C-restricted CMV-specific TCR beta clonotypes.

Worth noting for this clonotype: The antigen is undetermined.

From germline, CDR1 is SGHVS and CDR2 FNYEAQ. V lost 4 bases, J lost 2 bases, and 11 bases stayed unmatched. The CDR3 length is 17 residues. TCRdb fed the reads into MiXCR, producing one record per CDR3 protein. The profile covers about 320,000 distinct CDR3 sequences, with 9.5% appearing a single time and 4.3% taken by the ten largest. The chain couples TRBV7-6 to TRBJ1-3; 7 bases align to TRBD1. This clonotype was sampled from a human donor in good health (CMV status not recorded). Some clones in this sample may be carry-over from other donors' samples. Sequenced input: PBMCs. CDR3 sequence reads: CASSSEARGVAGNTIYF. The CDR3 nucleotides are TGTGCCAGCAGCTCTGAGGCCAGGGGGGTCGCTGGAAACACCATATATTTT.